This TCR beta chain came from a study of blood T cell repertoires in COVID-19. About the research overall: Italy, Spain and the United States were the sources of the convalescent and acute COVID-19 samples.

TCRdb keeps only in-frame clones here, not all; method: immunoSEQ multiplex PCR. The sample consists of roughly 20,000 clones, nearly 90% of them appearing once. The germline gives CDR1 LGHNA, CDR2 YSLEER. V lost 4 bases, J lost 7 bases, and 12 bases stayed unmatched. The CDR3 is 16 amino acids. The chain joins TRBV4-3 to TRBJ2-3; 9 bases agree with TRBD2. Source material: peripheral blood. This sequence was found in a human donor with active COVID-19. The donor label of this sample is uncertain. CDR3 DNA sequence: TGCGCCAGCAGCCGAGAGCGGGAGGCCACCTGGAATACGCAGTATTTT. Protein sequence: CASSREREATWNTQYF.